This TCR beta chain appears in the sequencing data of a study of blood T cells in healthy people across ages. For the study at large: About one barcoded beta molecule per two T cells came from capture by template switching.

This clonotype has just a few counts. Germline CDR1 SGHRS, CDR2 YFSETQ. V dropped 5 bases and J dropped 1 base, with 14 bases sitting between them. The CDR3 loop spans 15 amino acids. With a J-beta primer mix and a sample-barcoded 5' primer, a second PCR ran about 7 to 11 cycles. TCRdb reanalysed the 5' RACE reads using MiXCR and keeps one entry per CDR3 protein. Here the sample spans over 1,500,000 distinct CDR3 sequences, about 39% being singletons. This chain joins TRBV5-1 and TRBJ2-3, with D perhaps TRBD1 or TRBD2 (5 bases each). Sequencing was performed on blood. The receptor's source is a human donor in good health. This CDR3 reads CASRRGPEGTDTQYF. The CDR3 DNA reads TGCGCCAGCAGGAGGGGTCCGGAAGGCACAGATACGCAGTATTTT.